This is a list of T cell receptor beta chains from one sample in a study of blood T cell repertoires in COVID-19. Libraries were prepared by immunoSEQ multiplex PCR; TCRdb keeps only in-frame clonotypes and omits some of them. The sample contains over 150,000 clones, about 86% of which appear only once. Sequences were obtained from PBMCs or T cells enriched from blood (not recorded which). The receptor set was obtained from a man aged 40-50 years who had recovered from COVID-19. CDR3s include the opening cysteine and the closing phenylalanine or tryptophan. Each record gives: J gene, clone size, D gene, V gene, CDR3 protein, CDR3 DNA. The D gene is left open where the match is weak. Size is omitted from some rows. Given values are once, few, many or a class for expanded clones.

j_call: TRBJ1-2; clone_size: NA; d_call: NA; v_call: TRBV24-1; cdr3_aa: CATSDNNYGYTF; cdr3_nt: TGTGCCACCAGTGACAATAACTATGGCTACACCTTC
j_call: TRBJ2-5; clone_size: NA; d_call: TRBD1; v_call: TRBV5-1; cdr3_aa: CASSFGTGGVLHQETQYF; cdr3_nt: TGCGCCAGCAGCTTCGGGACAGGGGGCGTTTTGCACCAAGAGACCCAGTACTTC
j_call: TRBJ1-6; clone_size: once; d_call: TRBD1; v_call: TRBV5-1; cdr3_aa: CASSIGQGKNSPLHF; cdr3_nt: TGCGCCAGCAGCATAGGACAGGGTAAAAATTCACCCCTCCACTTT
j_call: TRBJ2-7; clone_size: NA; d_call: TRBD1; v_call: TRBV6-6; cdr3_aa: CASSRQGVGEQYF; cdr3_nt: TGTGCCAGCAGTAGACAGGGCGTAGGCGAGCAGTACTTC
j_call: TRBJ1-2; clone_size: NA; d_call: TRBD1; v_call: TRBV6-5; cdr3_aa: CASSYHGQGRYGYTF; cdr3_nt: TGTGCCAGCAGTTACCACGGACAGGGAAGGTATGGCTACACCTTC
j_call: TRBJ2-4; clone_size: NA; d_call: TRBD1; v_call: TRBV20-1; cdr3_aa: CSASNRGQNIQYF; cdr3_nt: TGCAGTGCTAGTAACAGGGGGCAAAACATTCAGTACTTC
j_call: TRBJ2-5; clone_size: NA; d_call: TRBD2; v_call: TRBV19; cdr3_aa: CASSLTGTSGGGQETQYF; cdr3_nt: TGTGCCAGTAGCCTTACCGGGACTAGCGGGGGGGGACAAGAGACCCAGTACTTC
j_call: TRBJ2-3; clone_size: NA; d_call: NA; v_call: TRBV4-1; cdr3_aa: CASSRLGADTQYF; cdr3_nt: TGCGCCAGCAGCCGACTAGGGGCAGATACGCAGTATTTT
j_call: TRBJ2-6; clone_size: NA; d_call: NA; v_call: TRBV30; cdr3_aa: CAWSAGYSGANVLTF; cdr3_nt: TGTGCCTGGAGTGCAGGTTACTCTGGGGCCAACGTCCTGACTTTC
j_call: TRBJ1-2; clone_size: NA; d_call: TRBD1; v_call: TRBV13; cdr3_aa: CASSFRTGANYGYTF; cdr3_nt: TGTGCCAGCAGCTTCCGGACAGGGGCTAACTATGGCTACACCTTC
j_call: TRBJ1-2; clone_size: NA; d_call: TRBD1; v_call: TRBV4-1; cdr3_aa: CASSQVGQIYGYTF; cdr3_nt: TGCGCCAGCAGCCAAGTGGGACAGATCTATGGCTACACCTTC
j_call: TRBJ2-1; clone_size: NA; d_call: NA; v_call: TRBV10-1; cdr3_aa: CASSEGQGRYPYNEQFF; cdr3_nt: TGCGCCAGCAGTGAAGGGCAGGGCCGTTACCCCTACAATGAGCAGTTCTTC
j_call: TRBJ1-2; clone_size: NA; d_call: NA; v_call: TRBV9; cdr3_aa: CASSDGSVNYGYTF; cdr3_nt: TGTGCCAGCAGCGACGGCAGCGTAAACTATGGCTACACCTTC
j_call: TRBJ1-4; clone_size: once; d_call: NA; v_call: TRBV5-4; cdr3_aa: CASSLASEGADEKLFF; cdr3_nt: TGTGCCAGCAGCTTGGCCAGTGAAGGGGCAGATGAAAAACTGTTTTTT
j_call: TRBJ1-5; clone_size: NA; d_call: TRBD1; v_call: TRBV3-1/TRBV3-2; cdr3_aa: CASSPKMKLRDSINQPQHF; cdr3_nt: TGTGCCAGCAGCCCCAAGATGAAACTCCGGGACAGTATCAATCAGCCCCAGCATTTT
j_call: TRBJ1-5; clone_size: few; d_call: TRBD1; v_call: TRBV28; cdr3_aa: CASSTGENQPQHF; cdr3_nt: TGTGCCAGCAGTACAGGGGAAAATCAGCCCCAGCATTTT
j_call: TRBJ1-6; clone_size: NA; d_call: TRBD1; v_call: TRBV18; cdr3_aa: CASSTTGDHNSPLHF; cdr3_nt: TGTGCCAGCTCAACGACAGGGGATCATAATTCACCCCTCCACTTT
j_call: TRBJ1-2; clone_size: once; d_call: TRBD1; v_call: TRBV6-6; cdr3_aa: CASSSPGQGAYGYTF; cdr3_nt: TGTGCCAGCAGTTCACCTGGACAGGGTGCCTATGGCTACACCTTC
j_call: TRBJ2-2; clone_size: NA; d_call: NA; v_call: TRBV18; cdr3_aa: CASSPPKQGNTGELFF; cdr3_nt: TGTGCCAGCTCACCACCGAAACAGGGGAACACCGGGGAGCTGTTTTTT
j_call: TRBJ1-1; clone_size: NA; d_call: TRBD1; v_call: TRBV7-2; cdr3_aa: CASSLDDRAYTEAFF; cdr3_nt: TGTGCCAGCAGCTTAGATGACAGGGCTTACACTGAAGCTTTCTTT
j_call: TRBJ2-3; clone_size: once; d_call: TRBD1; v_call: TRBV2; cdr3_aa: CASKDRVETDTQYF; cdr3_nt: TGTGCCAGCAAAGACAGGGTTGAGACAGATACGCAGTATTTT
j_call: TRBJ1-3; clone_size: once; d_call: NA; v_call: TRBV5-1; cdr3_aa: CASSLFRGTSGNTIYF; cdr3_nt: TGCGCCAGCAGCTTGTTCAGGGGTACTTCTGGAAACACCATATATTTT
j_call: TRBJ1-6; clone_size: NA; d_call: NA; v_call: TRBV12-3/TRBV12-4; cdr3_aa: CASSSDINSPLHF; cdr3_nt: TGTGCCAGCAGTTCAGACATCAATTCACCCCTCCACTTT
j_call: TRBJ2-5; clone_size: NA; d_call: TRBD2; v_call: TRBV7-6; cdr3_aa: CASSGLAGGQETQYF; cdr3_nt: TGTGCCAGCAGCGGACTAGCGGGGGGTCAAGAGACCCAGTACTTC
j_call: TRBJ1-1; clone_size: NA; d_call: TRBD1; v_call: TRBV5-1; cdr3_aa: CASSPLTGSTEAFF; cdr3_nt: TGCGCCAGCAGCCCTTTGACAGGGAGCACTGAAGCTTTCTTT
j_call: TRBJ2-7; clone_size: NA; d_call: NA; v_call: TRBV27; cdr3_aa: CASSSRGSGRDYEQYF; cdr3_nt: TGTGCCAGCAGTTCCCGAGGGAGCGGGCGAGACTACGAGCAGTACTTC
j_call: TRBJ2-1; clone_size: NA; d_call: TRBD1; v_call: TRBV27; cdr3_aa: CASSLGQGPYNEQFF; cdr3_nt: TGTGCCAGCAGTTTGGGACAGGGGCCCTACAATGAGCAGTTCTTC
j_call: TRBJ2-1; clone_size: NA; d_call: NA; v_call: TRBV11-2; cdr3_aa: CASSLDNRLAGASYNEQFF; cdr3_nt: TGTGCCAGCAGCTTAGATAATCGACTGGCGGGGGCCTCCTACAATGAGCAGTTCTTC
j_call: TRBJ2-1; clone_size: NA; d_call: TRBD2; v_call: TRBV4-2; cdr3_aa: CASSQVGTINEQFF; cdr3_nt: TGTGCCAGCAGCCAAGTGGGGACTATAAATGAGCAGTTCTTC
j_call: TRBJ1-5; clone_size: once; d_call: NA; v_call: TRBV2; cdr3_aa: CASSLGRGFGNQPQHF; cdr3_nt: TGTGCCAGCAGCCTAGGAAGGGGATTCGGCAATCAGCCCCAGCATTTT
j_call: TRBJ1-5; clone_size: NA; d_call: NA; v_call: TRBV7-2; cdr3_aa: CASTEHSRNQPQHF; cdr3_nt: TGTGCCAGCACCGAACACAGCCGCAATCAGCCCCAGCATTTT
j_call: TRBJ1-4; clone_size: NA; d_call: NA; v_call: TRBV5-6; cdr3_aa: CASSPGPEPANEKLFF; cdr3_nt: TGTGCCAGCAGCCCGGGTCCCGAACCAGCTAATGAAAAACTGTTTTTT